Described below is a single T cell receptor (beta chain) sequence and its context. Per the germline V gene, CDR1 is SQVTM and CDR2 is ANQGSEA. V gave up 3 bases and J gave up 3 bases, with 3 bases separating them. CDR3 length equals 11 residues. The sample is drawn from a study of early T cells in non-severe SARS-CoV-2 infection. Across the whole study: RNA in bulk from unsorted whole blood was sequenced, and chains were unpaired.

As part of library construction, unique molecular identifiers were attached to individual cDNA molecules. MiXCR, run by TCRdb on the 5' RACE reads, gives a single entry per CDR3 protein. The sample has some 57,000 distinct CDR3 sequences, approximately 12% seen once. The sequencing input was whole blood. This sequence was found in an adult who was a healthcare worker with PCR-confirmed SARS-CoV-2 infection or an uninfected control (not recorded which). This sequence joins TRBV29-1 and TRBJ2-1; no clear D. The CDR3 sequence: CSVEVYNEQFF. For the CDR3, the DNA is TGCAGCGTTGAGGTCTACAATGAGCAGTTCTTC.